The 26 T cell receptor beta chains listed next were all sequenced from one sample in a study of cytomegalovirus exposure and HLA in healthy donors. PCR amplification relied on 60 Vbeta primers (plus 13 Jbeta primers). Using immunoSEQ multiplex PCR, the repertoire was profiled, and TCRdb retains in-frame clones only, with some absent. Of 200,000 to 250,000 clones listed, roughly 70% are singletons. The specimen was PBMCs. Receptors were obtained from a man aged 40-50 years in good health and CMV-seropositive.

This sequence joins TRBV6-5 and TRBJ1-2; possibly TRBD1 for D (6 bases). Trimming shortened V by 6 bases and J by 0 bases, and 8 bases separated the two germline ends. Germline CDR1 is MNHEY and CDR2 is SVGAGI. The CDR3 runs to 13 residues. The DNA of the CDR3 is TGTGCCAGCAGCAGGGGACCTAACTATGGCTACACCTTC. Translation: CASSRGPNYGYTF.

The chain recombines TRBV2 with TRBJ1-3, with 9 bases that match TRBD1. This CDR3 has 15 amino acids. Germline loops: CDR1 SNHLY, CDR2 FYNNEI. The ends lost 4 bases at V and 4 bases at J; junction bases unmatched: 5. The CDR3 DNA reads as TGTGCCAGCAGTGCGGGACAGGGTGGGGGAAACACCATATATTTT. Its translation: CASSAGQGGGNTIYF.

V gene TRBV13 combines with J gene TRBJ1-3, with 8 bases matching TRBD1. The V gene end was trimmed by 9 bases and the J gene end by 4 bases; junction bases not matched to a gene: 8. CDR1 is PRHDT, CDR2 FYEKMQ, per germline (reference sequence). The CDR3 runs 14 residues. The CDR3 protein is CASGGQGGGNTIYF. The CDR3, as DNA: TGTGCCAGTGGCGGACAGGGAGGAGGAAACACCATATATTTT.

V is TRBV6-6 and J is TRBJ1-2; D ambiguous. The CDR3 consists of 12 residues. V lost 8 bases and J 0 bases, leaving 7 bases between the germline ends. Germline V gene sequence: CDR1 MNHNY, CDR2 SVGAGI (reference sequence). DNA of the CDR3: TGTGCCAGCGGTACACCTAACTATGGCTACACCTTC. It codes for CASGTPNYGYTF.

The chain employs TRBV7-3 and TRBJ1-1; D gene uncertain. Looked up from germline, CDR1 is SGHTA and CDR2 is FQGTGA. CDR3 length equals 13 residues. Trimming took 2 bases from V and 1 from J, leaving 5 bases between them. The CDR3 loop is CASSLYKNTEAFF. CDR3 bases: TGTGCCAGCAGCTTATACAAGAACACTGAAGCTTTCTTT.

In its sample, this clone was seen once. The junction does not match germline at one end; this may be a read error. This rearrangement joins TRBV4-1 to TRBJ2-7; 7 bases map to TRBD1. Germline V CDR1 and CDR2: MGHRA, YSYEKL. The CDR3 runs to 13 residues. In nucleotides, the CDR3 is TGCGCCAGCAGTCAAGATTGGGACAGAGTTAAGTACTTC. This sequence encodes CASSQDWDRVKYF.

V usage is TRBV7-9 and J usage is TRBJ1-2; 8 bases fit TRBD1. With V trimmed by 7 bases and J by 3 bases, 16 bases remained unmatched. CDR1 is SEHNR and CDR2 is FQNEAQ in the germline V gene (reference sequence). The CDR3 is 17 residues long. CDR3 in DNA: TGTGCCAGCACCTCCGGAGACAGGGGCCCCCAGCACTATGGCTACACCTTC. Translated, it gives CASTSGDRGPQHYGYTF.

V and J are TRBV19 and TRBJ2-3; a possible D gene is TRBD2 (5 bases). Germline lookup yields CDR1 LNHDA and CDR2 SQIVND (reference sequence). V was shortened by 4 bases and J by 0 bases, with 11 bases between the two germline ends. CDR3 length equals 15 residues. The CDR3 DNA reads as TGTGCCAGTAGTACCCCGAGGGCAAGCACAGATACGCAGTATTTT. Protein: CASSTPRASTDTQYF.

Comments on this clone: The CDR3 carries no conserved terminal phenylalanine or tryptophan, so it likely arises from a read error. This chain uses TRBV5-6 with TRBJ2-7; perhaps TRBD1 as D (6 bases). Trimming took off 4 bases at V and 5 bases at J, with 13 bases between the two ends. This CDR3 spans 13 amino acids. In germline, CDR1 is SGHDT, CDR2 YYEEEE. CDR3 sequence: CASSMTGIHEQYL. CDR3 bases: TGTGCCAGCAGCATGACAGGTATCCACGAGCAGTACCTC.

The chain has TRBV7-2 and TRBJ1-1; 8 bases match TRBD1. CDR3 size: 13 residues. Trimming at V came to 5 bases and at J to 7 bases, leaving 6 bases not matched to a gene. CDR1 SGHTA and CDR2 FQGNSA come from the germline V gene. The CDR3: CASSKGQVNEAFF. The CDR3 DNA sequence: TGTGCCAGCAGCAAGGGACAGGTAAATGAAGCTTTCTTT.

Points on this clone: Other DNA sequences in this specimen translate into the identical CDR3. The chain joins TRBV5-1 to TRBJ2-1, with D perhaps matching TRBD1 (6 bases). CDR1 SGHRS and CDR2 YFSETQ come from the germline V gene. Trimming removed 1 base at V and 1 base at J, with 9 bases between. CDR3 length equals 15 residues. This CDR3 reads CASSLTGSSYNEQFF. The DNA for the CDR3 is TGCGCCAGCAGCTTGACAGGGAGTTCCTACAATGAGCAGTTCTTC.

The V call is TRBV6-1, the J call TRBJ1-5; D not resolved. The CDR3 consists of 13 residues. V was shortened by 6 bases and J by 2 bases, with 8 bases between the two germline ends. Germline-derived CDR1 and CDR2 are MNHNS and SASEGT. The CDR3 region is CASRQAGNQPQHF. Here the CDR3 DNA reads TGTGCCAGCAGGCAAGCGGGCAATCAGCCCCAGCATTTT.

A word on this clone: An end of the junction differs from the germline gene, which may be a read error. The J gene is TRBJ1-5, the V gene TRBV2, with D tentatively TRBD1 (5 bases). CDR1 and CDR2 from the germline V gene are SNHLY and FYNNEI. The CDR3 is 13 amino acids. The CDR3 DNA follows: TGTGCCAGCAGACTCAGGCGGGACCAGCCCCGGCATTTT. Encoded protein: CASRLRRDQPRHF.

This clone was found once. This sequence joins TRBV15 and TRBJ1-5, with D perhaps TRBD1 (6 bases). This CDR3 is 16 amino acids long. Looked up from germline, CDR1 is LNHNV and CDR2 is YYDKDF (reference sequence). V shed 0 bases and J shed 6 bases, with 15 bases lying between them. The CDR3 here is CATSREVAGAFQPQHF. The CDR3 bases are TGTGCCACCAGCAGAGAGGTGGCAGGGGCATTTCAGCCCCAGCATTTT.

This clone was observed once. The chain has TRBV7-2 and TRBJ2-3; D is unclear. Germline V gene lookup returns CDR1 SGHTA and CDR2 FQGNSA. The CDR3 length is 14 residues. V lost 5 bases to trimming and J lost 2 bases, with 11 bases between them. Here the CDR3 DNA reads TGTGCCAGCAGCCGGGTGATCCACACAGATACGCAGTATTTT. It is translated as CASSRVIHTDTQYF.

This chain joins TRBV4-1 and TRBJ2-2, with 7 positions matching TRBD2. This CDR3 region has 14 residues. Germline CDR1 is MGHRA and CDR2 is YSYEKL. Trimming at V came to 6 bases and at J to 5 bases, leaving 6 bases not matched to a gene. The CDR3 coding sequence is TGCGCCAGCAGAGATGTCGGGGGGACCGGGGAGCTGTTTTTT. This codes for CASRDVGGTGELFF.

This clone was counted only a few times. The CDR3 DNA follows: TGTGCCAGCAGCGCCGGGGGAGGGGCCGAGACCCAGTACTTC. Its protein product is CASSAGGGAETQYF. V gene TRBV11-3 combines with J gene TRBJ2-5; 7 positions agree with TRBD2. V lost 5 bases and J lost 5; bases outside the gene matches: 8. The CDR3 spans 14 residues. Germline lookup yields CDR1 SGHNT and CDR2 YENEEA.

This clone was seen only once. The chain links TRBV4-3 to TRBJ1-4, with D unresolved. Germline assignment: CDR1 LGHNA and CDR2 YSLEER. V was trimmed by 0 bases and J by 0 bases, leaving 14 bases between them. The CDR3 contains 18 residues. Here the CDR3 DNA reads TGCGCCAGCAGCCAAGATCGTGGGTCGGAGGCAACTAATGAAAAACTGTTTTTT. It translates to CASSQDRGSEATNEKLFF.

The V and J genes are TRBV5-1 and TRBJ2-1; 9 bases map to TRBD1. The CDR3 sequence is 15 residues long. CDR1 is SGHRS, CDR2 YFSETQ, per germline. The V gene end was trimmed by 1 base and the J gene end by 6 bases; junction bases not matched to a gene: 5. The chain's CDR3 is CASSLSGQGFNEQFF. DNA for the CDR3: TGCGCCAGCAGCTTGTCCGGACAGGGGTTCAATGAGCAGTTCTTC.

This clone has just a few counts. The chain is built from TRBV4-1 and TRBJ1-4; D ambiguous. The CDR3 has 16 amino acids. Germline V gene sequence: CDR1 MGHRA, CDR2 YSYEKL. The germline V and J ends were trimmed by 3 bases and 7 bases, with 18 bases remaining between them. CDR3 loop: CASSQYAGGRVEKLFF. The CDR3 bases are TGCGCCAGCAGCCAGTACGCGGGAGGTAGGGTTGAAAAACTGTTTTTT.

The chain couples TRBV4-1 to TRBJ1-3, with D unresolved. Trimming cost V 1 base and J 0 bases, with 16 bases left between them. Germline CDR1 is MGHRA and CDR2 is YSYEKL. The CDR3 runs 18 residues. The CDR3 region is CASSQGFSGLNSGNTIYF. In nucleotides, the CDR3 is TGCGCCAGCAGCCAAGGATTTTCAGGCTTGAACTCTGGAAACACCATATATTTT.

This clone was seen a handful of times. The chain joins TRBV4-3 to TRBJ2-1, with D perhaps matching TRBD2 (6 bases). Germline assignment: CDR1 LGHNA and CDR2 YSLEER. This CDR3 has 16 residues. V was clipped by 0 bases and J by 9 bases, with 18 bases between them. In nucleotides, the CDR3 is TGCGCCAGCAGCCAAGATGATGGAGGGGCGCGAGTTGAGCAGTTCTTC. Translating it yields CASSQDDGGARVEQFF.

The V call is TRBV5-4, the J call TRBJ1-5; D unresolved. Trimming left V 2 bases short and J 5 bases short, with 8 bases between. This CDR3 spans 13 amino acids. Germline V lookup: CDR1 SGHNT, CDR2 YYREEE (reference sequence). CDR3 DNA sequence: TGTGCCAGCAGCTTCGGGGTAGATCAGCCCCAGCATTTT. Protein: CASSFGVDQPQHF.

This chain connects TRBV5-1 to TRBJ2-5; TRBD1 agrees at 11 bases. Germline V CDR1 and CDR2: SGHRS, YFSETQ. CDR3 length: 13 residues. The ends lost 6 bases at V and 5 bases at J; junction bases unmatched: 3. CDR3 protein: CASKGQGVETQYF. DNA for the CDR3: TGCGCCAGCAAGGGACAGGGGGTTGAGACCCAGTACTTC.

This sequence joins TRBV15 and TRBJ1-3; perhaps TRBD1 as D (6 bases). This CDR3 has 15 residues. The V end lost 1 base, the J end lost 4 bases, and 11 bases lay between the germline ends. The germline V gene has CDR1 LNHNV and CDR2 YYDKDF (reference sequence). The CDR3 DNA reads as TGTGCCACCAGCAGAGGCAGGGGAATAGGAAACACCATATATTTT. Amino acid sequence: CATSRGRGIGNTIYF.

This chain joins TRBV6-6 and TRBJ1-1; tentative D call: TRBD1 (5 bases). The CDR3 consists of 13 residues. Germline V gene data show CDR1 as MNHNY and CDR2 as SVGAGI (reference sequence). The V end lost 5 bases, the J end lost 3 bases, and 10 bases lay between the germline ends. CDR3 in amino acids: CASSRIQDTEAFF. The CDR3 DNA reads as TGTGCCAGCAGTCGTATACAGGACACTGAAGCTTTCTTT.